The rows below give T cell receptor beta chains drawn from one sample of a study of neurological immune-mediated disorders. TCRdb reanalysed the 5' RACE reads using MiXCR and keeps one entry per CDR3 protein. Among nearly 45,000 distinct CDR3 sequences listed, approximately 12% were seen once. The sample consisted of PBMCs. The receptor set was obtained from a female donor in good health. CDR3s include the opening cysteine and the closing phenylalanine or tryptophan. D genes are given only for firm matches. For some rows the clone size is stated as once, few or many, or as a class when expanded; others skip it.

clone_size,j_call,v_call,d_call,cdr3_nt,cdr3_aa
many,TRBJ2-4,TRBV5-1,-,TGCGCCAGCAGCCTAGACAGGGCCAAAAACATTCAGTACTTC,CASSLDRAKNIQYF
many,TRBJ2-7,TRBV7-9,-,TGTGCCAGCAGCTTACAAAGGGGGGACGAGCAGTACTTC,CASSLQRGDEQYF
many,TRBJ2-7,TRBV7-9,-,TGTGCCAGCAGCTCCTCGGGGCGCGAGCAGTACTTC,CASSSSGREQYF
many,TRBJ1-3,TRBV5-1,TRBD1,TGCGCCAGCAGCCCGGGGGACAGCGGAAACACCATATATTTT,CASSPGDSGNTIYF
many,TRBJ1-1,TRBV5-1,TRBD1,TGCGCCAGTCAGTTCGGACAGGGCCGTTCAAGAGCTTTCTTT,CASQFGQGRSRAFF
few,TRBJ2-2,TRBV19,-,TGTGCCAGTAGTACCCGAGGGGGGGGCGGCGCCGGGGAGCTGTTTTTT,CASSTRGGGGAGELFF
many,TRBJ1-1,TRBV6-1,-,TGTGCCAGCAGTGCCTTCAGTCAGGGGAACACTGAAGCTTTCTTT,CASSAFSQGNTEAFF
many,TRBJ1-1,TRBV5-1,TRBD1,TGCGCCAGCAGCTCCCGAGGACAGGGTTTGGGTGAAGCTTTCTTT,CASSSRGQGLGEAFF
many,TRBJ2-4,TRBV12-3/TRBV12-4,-,TGTGCCAGCAGGCGTGAGAACCTAGCCAAAAACATTCAGTACTTC,CASRRENLAKNIQYF
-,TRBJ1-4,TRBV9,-,TGTGCCAGCAGCGCAACGACGGGACGGTTAAATGAAAAACTGTTTTTT,CASSATTGRLNEKLFF
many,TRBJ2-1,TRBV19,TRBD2,TGTGCCAGTAGCAGCGGGAGACTCAATGAGCAGTTCTTC,CASSSGRLNEQFF
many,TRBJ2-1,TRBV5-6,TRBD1,TGTGCCAGCAGCTTGGATCCACGGGCAGGGGGCCACAATGAGCAGTTCTTC,CASSLDPRAGGHNEQFF
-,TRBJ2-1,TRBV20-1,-,TGCAGTGCCGTGCCGGGGCAGGGTTACAATGAGCAGTTCTTC,CSAVPGQGYNEQFF
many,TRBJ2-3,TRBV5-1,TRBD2,TGCGCCAGCAGCGAAGGATGGGAGGGCCGAACAGATACGCAGTATTTT,CASSEGWEGRTDTQYF
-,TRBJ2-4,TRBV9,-,TGTGCCAGCAGCCCCCCAGGGTTGGGGGGCATTCAGTACTTC,CASSPPGLGGIQYF
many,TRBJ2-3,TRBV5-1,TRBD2,TGCGCCAGCTCCAGCCTGGGACTAGCGGGGAGCACAGATACGCAGTATTTT,CASSSLGLAGSTDTQYF
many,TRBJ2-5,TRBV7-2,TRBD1,TGTGCCAGCAGCCCAGAGGACAGGGTCTGGCAAGAGACCCAGTACTTC,CASSPEDRVWQETQYF